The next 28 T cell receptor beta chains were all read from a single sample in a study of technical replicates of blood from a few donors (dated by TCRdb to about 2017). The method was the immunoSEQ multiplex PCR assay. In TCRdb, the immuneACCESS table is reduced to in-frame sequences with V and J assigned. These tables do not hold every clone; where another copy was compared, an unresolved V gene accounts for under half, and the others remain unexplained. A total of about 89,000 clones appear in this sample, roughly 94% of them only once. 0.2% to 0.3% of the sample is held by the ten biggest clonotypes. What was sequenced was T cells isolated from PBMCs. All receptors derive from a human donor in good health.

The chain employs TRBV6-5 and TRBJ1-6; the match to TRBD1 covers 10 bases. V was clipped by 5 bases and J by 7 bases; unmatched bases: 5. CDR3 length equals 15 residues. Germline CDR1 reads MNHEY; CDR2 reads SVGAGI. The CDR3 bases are TGTGCCAGCAGTCCGGGGGGACAGGGGAATTCACCCCTCCACTTT. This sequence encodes CASSPGGQGNSPLHF.

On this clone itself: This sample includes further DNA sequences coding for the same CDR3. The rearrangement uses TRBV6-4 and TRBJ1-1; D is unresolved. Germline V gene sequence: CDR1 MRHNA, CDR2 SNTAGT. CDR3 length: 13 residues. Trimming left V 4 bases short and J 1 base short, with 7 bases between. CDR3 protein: CASSASENTEAFF. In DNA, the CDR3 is TGTGCCAGCAGTGCGTCAGAGAACACTGAAGCTTTCTTT.

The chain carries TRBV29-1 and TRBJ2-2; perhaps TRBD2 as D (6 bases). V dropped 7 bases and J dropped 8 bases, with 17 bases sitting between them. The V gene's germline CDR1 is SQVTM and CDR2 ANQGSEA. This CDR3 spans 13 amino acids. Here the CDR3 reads CSAVGTPRGELFF. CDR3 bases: TGCAGCGCAGTAGGGACTCCTCGGGGGGAGCTGTTTTTT.

This chain's CDR3 is CASNLGTGVGGYTF. CDR3 sequence (DNA): TGTGCCAGCAACCTCGGGACAGGTGTAGGCGGCTACACCTTC. This chain uses TRBV28 with TRBJ1-2, with TRBD1 matching over 8 bases. The V gene's germline CDR1 is MDHEN and CDR2 SYDVKM. The CDR3 is 14 residues long. V gave up 7 bases and J gave up 8 bases; unmatched junction bases: 12.

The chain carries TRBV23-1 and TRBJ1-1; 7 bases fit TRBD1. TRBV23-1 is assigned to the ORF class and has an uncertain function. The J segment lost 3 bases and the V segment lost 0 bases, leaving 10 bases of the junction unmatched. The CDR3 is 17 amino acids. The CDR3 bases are TGCGCCAGCAGTCAATCGGTAGGGGGCGATCGCGACACTGAAGCTTTCTTT. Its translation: CASSQSVGGDRDTEAFF.

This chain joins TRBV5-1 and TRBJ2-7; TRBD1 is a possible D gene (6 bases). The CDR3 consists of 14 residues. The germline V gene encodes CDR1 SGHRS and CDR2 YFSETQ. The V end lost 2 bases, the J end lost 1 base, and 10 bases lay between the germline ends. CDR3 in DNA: TGCGCCAGCAGCTTCTCAGGGGTATCCTACGAGCAGTACTTC. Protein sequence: CASSFSGVSYEQYF. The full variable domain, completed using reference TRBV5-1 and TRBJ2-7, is KAGVTQTPRYLIKTRGQQVTLSCSPISGHRSVSWYQQTPGQGLQFLFEYFSETQRNKGNFPGRFSGRQFSNSRSEMNVSTLELGDSALYLCASSFSGVSYEQYFGPGTRLTVT.

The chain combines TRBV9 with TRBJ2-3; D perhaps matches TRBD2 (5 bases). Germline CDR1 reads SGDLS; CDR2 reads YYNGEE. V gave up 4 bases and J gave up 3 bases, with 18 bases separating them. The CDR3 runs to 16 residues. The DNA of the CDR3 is TGTGCCAGCAGCTTGTCGGGATTTAAGGGAACAGATACGCAGTATTTT. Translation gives CASSLSGFKGTDTQYF.

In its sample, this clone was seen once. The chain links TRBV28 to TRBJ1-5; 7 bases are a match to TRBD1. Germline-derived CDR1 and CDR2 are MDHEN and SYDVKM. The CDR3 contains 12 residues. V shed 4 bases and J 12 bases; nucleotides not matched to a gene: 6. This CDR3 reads CASSSPDRFQHF. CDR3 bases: TGTGCCAGCAGTTCTCCGGACAGGTTCCAGCATTTT. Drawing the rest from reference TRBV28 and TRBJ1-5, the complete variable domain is DVKVTQSSRYLVKRTGEKVFLECVQDMDHENMFWYRQDPGLGLRLIYFSYDVKMKEKGDIPEGYSVSREKKERFSLILESASTNQTSMYLCASSSPDRFQHFGDGTRLSIL.

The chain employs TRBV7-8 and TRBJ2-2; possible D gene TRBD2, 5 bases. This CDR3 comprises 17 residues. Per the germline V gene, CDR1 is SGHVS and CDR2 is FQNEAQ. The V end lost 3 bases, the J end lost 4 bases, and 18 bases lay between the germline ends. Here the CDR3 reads CASSFKRGYASTGELFF. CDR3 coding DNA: TGTGCCAGCAGCTTCAAACGAGGGTACGCGAGCACCGGGGAGCTGTTTTTT.

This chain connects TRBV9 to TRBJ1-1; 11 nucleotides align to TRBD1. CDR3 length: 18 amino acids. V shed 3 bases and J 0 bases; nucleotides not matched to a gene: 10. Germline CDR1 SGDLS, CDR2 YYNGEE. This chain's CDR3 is CASSAGDRGNSMNTEAFF. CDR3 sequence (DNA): TGTGCCAGCAGCGCTGGGGACAGGGGGAACTCGATGAACACTGAAGCTTTCTTT.

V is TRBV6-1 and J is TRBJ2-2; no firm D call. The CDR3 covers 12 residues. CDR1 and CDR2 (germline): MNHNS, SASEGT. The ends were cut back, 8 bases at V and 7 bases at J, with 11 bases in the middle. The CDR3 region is CASSLSDGELFF. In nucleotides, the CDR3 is TGTGCCAGCTCCCTTAGTGACGGGGAGCTGTTTTTT.

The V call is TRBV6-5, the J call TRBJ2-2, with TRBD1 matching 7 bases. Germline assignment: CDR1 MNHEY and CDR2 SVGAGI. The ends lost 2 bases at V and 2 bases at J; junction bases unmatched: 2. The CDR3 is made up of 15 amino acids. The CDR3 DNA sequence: TGTGCCAGCAGTTACGGGACAGAAAACACCGGGGAGCTGTTTTTT. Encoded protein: CASSYGTENTGELFF.

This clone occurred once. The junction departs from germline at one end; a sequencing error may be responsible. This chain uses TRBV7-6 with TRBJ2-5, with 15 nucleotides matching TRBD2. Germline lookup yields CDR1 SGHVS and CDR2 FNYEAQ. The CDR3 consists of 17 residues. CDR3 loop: CASSLGGLAGGKETQYF. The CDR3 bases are TGTGCCAGCAGCTTAGGGGGACTAGCGGGAGGAAAAGAGACCCAATACTTC.

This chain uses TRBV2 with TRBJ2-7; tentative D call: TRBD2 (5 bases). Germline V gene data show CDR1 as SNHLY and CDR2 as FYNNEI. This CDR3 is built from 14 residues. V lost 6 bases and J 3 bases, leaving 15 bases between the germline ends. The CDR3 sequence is CASSPHYRDYEQYF. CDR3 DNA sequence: TGTGCCAGCAGCCCACACTATCGGGACTACGAGCAGTACTTC.

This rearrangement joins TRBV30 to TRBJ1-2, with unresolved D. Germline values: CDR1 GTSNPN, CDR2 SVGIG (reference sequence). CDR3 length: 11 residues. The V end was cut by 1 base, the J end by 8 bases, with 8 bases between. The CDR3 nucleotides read TGTGCCTGGAGTGCGGGTGGGGGCTACACCTTC. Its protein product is CAWSAGGGYTF. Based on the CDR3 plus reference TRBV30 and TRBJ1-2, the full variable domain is SQTIHQWPATLVQPVGSPLSLECTVEGTSNPNLYWYRQAAGRGLQLLFYSVGIGQISSEVPQNLSASRPQDRQFILSSKKLLLSDSGFYLCAWSAGGGYTFGSGTRLTVV.

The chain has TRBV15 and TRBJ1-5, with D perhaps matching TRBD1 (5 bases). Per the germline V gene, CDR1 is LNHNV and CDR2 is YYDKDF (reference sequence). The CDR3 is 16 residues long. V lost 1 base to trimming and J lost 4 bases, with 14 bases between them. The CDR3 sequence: CATSRARTDTNQPQHF. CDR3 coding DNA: TGTGCCACCAGCAGAGCCCGCACGGACACAAATCAGCCCCAGCATTTT.

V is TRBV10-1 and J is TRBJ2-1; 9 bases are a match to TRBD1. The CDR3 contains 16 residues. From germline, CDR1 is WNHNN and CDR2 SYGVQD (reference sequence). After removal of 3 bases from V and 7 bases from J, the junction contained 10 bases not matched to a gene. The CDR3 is CASSDIRNRGQNEQFF. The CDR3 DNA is TGCGCCAGCAGTGATATCCGTAACAGGGGGCAAAATGAGCAGTTCTTC.

The CDR3 sequence is CASRNGQQQHGYTF. CDR3 bases: TGTGCCAGTAGGAATGGACAACAACAACATGGCTACACCTTC. V and J are TRBV19 and TRBJ1-2, with D perhaps matching TRBD1 (5 bases). This CDR3 contains 14 residues. CDR1 is LNHDA and CDR2 is SQIVND in the germline V gene (reference sequence). Trimming took off 6 bases at V and 6 bases at J, with 17 bases between the two ends.

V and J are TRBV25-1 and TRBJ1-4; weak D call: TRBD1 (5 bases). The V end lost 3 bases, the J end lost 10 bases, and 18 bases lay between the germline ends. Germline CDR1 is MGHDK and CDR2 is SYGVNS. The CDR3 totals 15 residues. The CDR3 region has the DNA TGTGCCAGCAGTGATTCCGGGGGGGGGTCCTCAAAACTGTTTTTT. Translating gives CASSDSGGGSSKLFF.

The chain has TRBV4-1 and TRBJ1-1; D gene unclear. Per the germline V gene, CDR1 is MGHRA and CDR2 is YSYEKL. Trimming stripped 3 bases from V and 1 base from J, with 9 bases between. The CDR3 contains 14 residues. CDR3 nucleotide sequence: TGCGCCAGCAGCCACTCGGGGAGGAACACTGAAGCTTTCTTT. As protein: CASSHSGRNTEAFF.

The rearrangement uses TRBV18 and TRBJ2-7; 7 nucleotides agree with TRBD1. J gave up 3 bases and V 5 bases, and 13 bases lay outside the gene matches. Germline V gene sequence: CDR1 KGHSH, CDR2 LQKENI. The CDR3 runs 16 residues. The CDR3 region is CASSMGQGVPYYEQYF. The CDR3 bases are TGTGCCAGCTCAATGGGGCAGGGGGTACCGTACTACGAGCAGTACTTC.

The CDR3 nucleotides read TGCGCCAGCAGCTTGGGGACAGGGTACGAGCAGTACTTC. Translation: CASSLGTGYEQYF. The chain has TRBV5-1 and TRBJ2-7; TRBD1 matches at 8 bases. V was clipped by 0 bases and J by 4 bases; unmatched bases: 0. CDR1 is SGHRS, CDR2 YFSETQ, per germline. The CDR3 length is 13 residues.

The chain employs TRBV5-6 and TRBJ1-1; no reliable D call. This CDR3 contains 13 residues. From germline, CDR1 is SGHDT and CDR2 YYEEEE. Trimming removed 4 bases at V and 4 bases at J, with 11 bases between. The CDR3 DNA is TGTGCCAGCAGCCCCCAGGATCCCACTGAAGCTTTCTTT. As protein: CASSPQDPTEAFF.

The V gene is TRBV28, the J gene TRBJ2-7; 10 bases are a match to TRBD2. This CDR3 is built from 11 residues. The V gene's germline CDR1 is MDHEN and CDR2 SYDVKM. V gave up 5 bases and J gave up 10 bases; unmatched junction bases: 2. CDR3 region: CASSLAGAQYF. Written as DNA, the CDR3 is TGTGCCAGCAGTCTAGCGGGAGCCCAGTACTTC.

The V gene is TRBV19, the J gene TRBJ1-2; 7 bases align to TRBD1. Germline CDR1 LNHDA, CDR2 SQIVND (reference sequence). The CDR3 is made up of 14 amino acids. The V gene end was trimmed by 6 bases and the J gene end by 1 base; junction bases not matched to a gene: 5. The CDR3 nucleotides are TGTGCCAGTAGCACAGGGGTTGGTAACTATGGCTACACCTTC. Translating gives CASSTGVGNYGYTF.

CDR3 DNA: TGTGCCAGCAGCTTTAGCGTTGACTCCTACAATGAGCAGTTCTTC. This translates into CASSFSVDSYNEQFF. This chain uses TRBV7-9 with TRBJ2-1; weak D call: TRBD2 (5 bases). CDR3 length equals 15 residues. Germline CDR1 is SEHNR and CDR2 is FQNEAQ (reference sequence). The V and J ends lost 3 bases and 0 bases respectively, with 9 bases between them.

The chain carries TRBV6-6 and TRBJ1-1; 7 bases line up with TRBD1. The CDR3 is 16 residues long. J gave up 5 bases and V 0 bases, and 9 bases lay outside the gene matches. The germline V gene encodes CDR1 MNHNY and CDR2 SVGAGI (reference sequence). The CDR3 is CASSYSQGEGETEAFF. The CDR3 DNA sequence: TGTGCCAGCAGTTACTCCCAGGGGGAAGGGGAAACTGAAGCTTTCTTT.

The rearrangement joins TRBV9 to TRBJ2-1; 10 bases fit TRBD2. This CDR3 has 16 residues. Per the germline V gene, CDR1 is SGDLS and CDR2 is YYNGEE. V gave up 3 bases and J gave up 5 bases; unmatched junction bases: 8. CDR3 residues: CASSEGGGTSDNEQFF. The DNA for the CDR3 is TGTGCCAGCAGCGAGGGGGGAGGGACTAGCGACAATGAGCAGTTCTTC.